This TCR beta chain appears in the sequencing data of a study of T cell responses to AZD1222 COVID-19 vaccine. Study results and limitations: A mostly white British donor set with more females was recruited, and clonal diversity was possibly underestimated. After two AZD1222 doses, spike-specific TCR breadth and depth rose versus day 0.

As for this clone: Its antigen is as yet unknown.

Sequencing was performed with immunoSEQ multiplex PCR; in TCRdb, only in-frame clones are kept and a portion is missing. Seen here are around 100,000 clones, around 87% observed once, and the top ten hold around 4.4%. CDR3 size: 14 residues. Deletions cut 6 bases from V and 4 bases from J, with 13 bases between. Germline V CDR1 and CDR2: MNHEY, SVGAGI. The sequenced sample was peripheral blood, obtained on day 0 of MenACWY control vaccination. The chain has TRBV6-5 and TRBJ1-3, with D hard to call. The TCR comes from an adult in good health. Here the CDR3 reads CASRPDFRGNTIYF. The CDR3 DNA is TGTGCCAGCAGACCGGATTTCCGAGGAAACACCATATATTTT.